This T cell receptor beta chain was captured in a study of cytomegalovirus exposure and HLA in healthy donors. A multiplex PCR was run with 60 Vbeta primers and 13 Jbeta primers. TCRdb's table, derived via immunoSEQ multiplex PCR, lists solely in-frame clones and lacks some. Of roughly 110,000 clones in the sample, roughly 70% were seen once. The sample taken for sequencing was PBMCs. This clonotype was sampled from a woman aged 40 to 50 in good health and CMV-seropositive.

The CDR3 sequence is CASSLRFGFNTEAFF. The CDR3 DNA is TGTGCCAGCAGCTTACGGTTCGGGTTTAACACTGAAGCTTTCTTT. The chain links TRBV7-8 to TRBJ1-1; D unclear. V dropped 2 bases and J dropped 2 bases, with 12 bases sitting between them. CDR3 length: 15 residues. CDR1 is SGHVS and CDR2 is FQNEAQ in the germline V gene.